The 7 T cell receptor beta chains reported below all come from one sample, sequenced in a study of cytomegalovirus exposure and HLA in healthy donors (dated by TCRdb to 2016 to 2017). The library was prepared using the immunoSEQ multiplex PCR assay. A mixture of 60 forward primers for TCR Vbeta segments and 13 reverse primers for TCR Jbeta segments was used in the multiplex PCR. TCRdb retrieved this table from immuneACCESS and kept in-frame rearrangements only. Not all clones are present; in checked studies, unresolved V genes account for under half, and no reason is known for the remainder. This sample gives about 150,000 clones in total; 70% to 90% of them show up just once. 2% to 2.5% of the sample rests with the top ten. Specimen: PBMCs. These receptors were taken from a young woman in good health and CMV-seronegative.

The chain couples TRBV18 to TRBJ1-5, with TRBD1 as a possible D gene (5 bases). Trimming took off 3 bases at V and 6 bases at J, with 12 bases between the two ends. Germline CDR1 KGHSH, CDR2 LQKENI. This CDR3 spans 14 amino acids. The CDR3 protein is CASSPRGFTQPQHF. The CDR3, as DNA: TGTGCCAGCTCACCGCGGGGGTTTACTCAGCCCCAGCATTTT.

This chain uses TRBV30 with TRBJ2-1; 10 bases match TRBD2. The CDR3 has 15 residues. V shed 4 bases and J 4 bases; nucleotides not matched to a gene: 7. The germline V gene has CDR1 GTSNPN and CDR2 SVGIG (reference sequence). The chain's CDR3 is CAWTRNSGRYNEQFF. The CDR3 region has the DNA TGTGCCTGGACCCGGAATAGCGGGAGGTACAATGAGCAGTTCTTC.

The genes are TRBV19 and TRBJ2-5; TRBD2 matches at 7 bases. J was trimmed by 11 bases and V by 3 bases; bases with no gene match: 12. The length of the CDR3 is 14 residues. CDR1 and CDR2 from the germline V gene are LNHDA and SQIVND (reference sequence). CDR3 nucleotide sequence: TGTGCCAGTAGTATTGGGGGAGGGCCTCAAGAGCAGTACTTC. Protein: CASSIGGGPQEQYF.

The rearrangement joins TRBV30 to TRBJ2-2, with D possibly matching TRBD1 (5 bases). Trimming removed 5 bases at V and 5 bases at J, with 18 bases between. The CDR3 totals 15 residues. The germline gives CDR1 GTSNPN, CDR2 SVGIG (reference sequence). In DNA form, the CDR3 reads TGTGCCTGGGGTACAGGCCTGACGGTAACCGGGGAGCTGTTTTTT. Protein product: CAWGTGLTVTGELFF.

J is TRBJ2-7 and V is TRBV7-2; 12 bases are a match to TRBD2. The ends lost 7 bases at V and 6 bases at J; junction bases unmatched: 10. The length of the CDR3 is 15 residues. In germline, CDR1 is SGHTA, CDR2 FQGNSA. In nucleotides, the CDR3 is TGTGCCAGCACCACATCTAGCGGGGGGGCGATCGAGCAGTACTTC. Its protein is CASTTSSGGAIEQYF.

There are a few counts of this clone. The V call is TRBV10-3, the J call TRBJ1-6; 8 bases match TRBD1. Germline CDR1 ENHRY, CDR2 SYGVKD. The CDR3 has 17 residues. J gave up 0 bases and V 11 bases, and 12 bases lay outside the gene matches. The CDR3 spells CAPGGQALSSYNSPLHF. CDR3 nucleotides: TGTGCCCCCGGGGGACAGGCTCTCAGCTCCTATAATTCACCCCTCCACTTT.

The CDR3 DNA is TGTGCCAGCAAACCGGAGGGCCCCTACAATGAGCAGTTCTTC. Its translation is CASKPEGPYNEQFF. V gene TRBV6-5 combines with J gene TRBJ2-1, with TRBD2 as a possible D gene (6 bases). CDR3 length: 14 residues. Deletions cut 7 bases from V and 2 bases from J, with 12 bases between. Per the germline V gene, CDR1 is MNHEY and CDR2 is SVGAGI.